This TCR beta chain was recovered during a study of PD-1 blockade in classical Hodgkin lymphoma. Study in general: Nivolumab 3 mg/kg was given intravenously every 2 weeks. Findings of the study overall: Only CD4+ TCR diversity, not CD8+, had risen significantly by C4D1. Complete responders started with a diversity level that resembled newly diagnosed patients at baseline.

Assay: immunoSEQ multiplex PCR; the TCRdb copy retains only in-frame clones and omits some. The data contain about 66,000 clones, over 70% of them seen just once; the ten biggest clones take up 7.5% to 9.5%. A word on this clone: Antigen: not known.

Trimming took 0 bases from V and 8 from J, leaving 8 bases between them. The CDR3 has 13 amino acids. Looked up from germline, CDR1 is SGDLS and CDR2 is YYNGEE. Relapses following autologous stem cell transplantation were seen in all patients, with brentuximab vedotin exposure varying. The receptor's source is a human donor with classical Hodgkin lymphoma. Sequencing was performed on peripheral blood mononuclear cells (PBMCs), taken before the second cycle of nivolumab. The V call is TRBV9, the J call TRBJ2-2; no firm D call. The CDR3, as DNA: TGTGCCAGCAGCGTAGGAGTAGGGGGGGAGCTGTTTTTT. As protein: CASSVGVGGELFF. The entire variable domain, with the rest obtained from reference TRBV9 and TRBJ2-2, is as follows: DSGVTQTPKHLITATGQRVTLRCSPRSGDLSVYWYQQSLDQGLQFLIQYYNGEERAKGNILERFSAQQFPDLHSELNLSSLELGDSALYFCASSVGVGGELFFGEGSRLTVL.